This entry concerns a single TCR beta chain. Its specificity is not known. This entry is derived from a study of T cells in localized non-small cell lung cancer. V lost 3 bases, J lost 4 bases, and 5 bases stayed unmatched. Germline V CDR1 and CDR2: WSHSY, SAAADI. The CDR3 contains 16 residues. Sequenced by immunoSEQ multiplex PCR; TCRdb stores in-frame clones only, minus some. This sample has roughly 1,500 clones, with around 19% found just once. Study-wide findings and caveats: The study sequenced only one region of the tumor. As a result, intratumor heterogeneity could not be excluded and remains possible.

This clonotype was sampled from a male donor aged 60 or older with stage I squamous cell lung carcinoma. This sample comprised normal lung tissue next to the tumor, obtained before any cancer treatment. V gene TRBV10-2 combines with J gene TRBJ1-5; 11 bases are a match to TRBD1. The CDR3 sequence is CASSEKDRGHNQPQHF. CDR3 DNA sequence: TGCGCCAGCAGTGAAAAGGACAGGGGGCATAATCAGCCCCAGCATTTT.